This is a list of T cell receptor beta chains from one sample in a study of T cells after yellow fever vaccination. TCRdb recomputed calls from the 5' RACE reads with MiXCR, one row per CDR3 protein. Of a few hundred thousand distinct CDR3 sequences listed, around 6.8% are singletons. The sample consisted of PBMCs, taken roughly 45 days after the first yellow fever vaccination. These receptors all come from a man in his late teens or twenties who received the YFV17D yellow fever vaccine. The CDR3 runs from the conserved cysteine through the conserved F or W. A D gene is named only where the DNA matches it firmly. A row's size may be missing; if present it is once, few, many or a size class.

D	V	size	J	DNA	CDR3
.	TRBV10-3	many	TRBJ2-5	TGTGCCATCAGTGACAGGGTGTACCAAGAGACCCAGTACTTC	CAISDRVYQETQYF
TRBD1	TRBV24-1	many	TRBJ1-5	TGTGCCACCAGTGAGGACGGACAGGGACGTCAGCCCCAGCATTTT	CATSEDGQGRQPQHF
.	TRBV6-2/TRBV6-3	.	TRBJ2-2	TGTGCCAGCAGTTACCACAACGGCGAGCCCGGGGAGCTGTTTTTT	CASSYHNGEPGELFF
TRBD2	TRBV10-3	many	TRBJ2-5	TGTGCCATCAGAACCAGCGGGGGTGAAGAGACCCAGTACTTC	CAIRTSGGEETQYF
.	TRBV29-1	.	TRBJ2-1	TGCAGCGTTGAAGATGGGGGACTGGTCAATGAGCAGTTCTTC	CSVEDGGLVNEQFF
TRBD2	TRBV5-1	many	TRBJ2-5	TGCGCCAGCAGCTTGGTGCCCAGCGGGGCTGAGACCCAGTACTTC	CASSLVPSGAETQYF
TRBD2	TRBV5-1	few	TRBJ2-5	TGCGCCAGCAGCCCTTTAGCGGGGGGGCCTGGGGCAGAGACCCAGTACTTC	CASSPLAGGPGAETQYF
TRBD2	TRBV5-1	many	TRBJ2-2	TGCGCCAGCAGCTTGATGCGGGGGGGCACCGGGGAGCTGTTTTTT	CASSLMRGGTGELFF
.	TRBV5-1	few	TRBJ1-5	TGCGCCAGCAGCTGGGGGGACTCGGACGGTCAGCCCCAGCATTTT	CASSWGDSDGQPQHF
.	TRBV12-3/TRBV12-4	few	TRBJ2-5	TGTGCCAGCAGGGACAGTAAGGAGACCCAGTACTTC	CASRDSKETQYF
.	TRBV12-3/TRBV12-4	.	TRBJ2-5	TGTGCCAGCAGCGCCCGGGACTTTCAAGAGACCCAGTACTTC	CASSARDFQETQYF
.	TRBV20-1	few	TRBJ1-1	TGCAGTGCTAGAGACGAGCTCACTGAAGCTTTCTTT	CSARDELTEAFF
.	TRBV9	few	TRBJ1-1	TGTGCCAGCAGCGTAGGATCGATTAACACTGAAGCTTTCTTT	CASSVGSINTEAFF
.	TRBV29-1	.	TRBJ2-5	TGCAGCTCCCGTCTGACACCCAGACAAGAGACCCAGTACTTC	CSSRLTPRQETQYF
.	TRBV6-5	.	TRBJ1-1	TGTGCCAGCATATCAGGGACGGATGCTTTCTTT	CASISGTDAFF
.	TRBV7-2	many	TRBJ2-3	TGTGCCAGCAGCGTATACAGGGGGAGGGGGGGTACGCAGTATTTT	CASSVYRGRGGTQYF
TRBD1	TRBV12-3/TRBV12-4	many	TRBJ1-4	TGTGCCAGCAGTTTCTGGACAGGGGGTGAAAAACTGTTTTTT	CASSFWTGGEKLFF
TRBD2	TRBV11-2	many	TRBJ2-3	TGTGCCAGCAGGCCTAGCGGGGGGCCCGATACGCAGTATTTT	CASRPSGGPDTQYF
.	TRBV23-1	.	TRBJ1-4	TGCGCCAGCAGCCTCCGAATAAAGGGCTGGGTCTTTTATGGGGAAAAACTGTTTTTT	CASSLRIKGWVFYGEKLFF
.	TRBV5-1	few	TRBJ2-2	TGCGCCAGCCGGGACGGCGTCAGCACCGGGGAGCTGTTTTTT	CASRDGVSTGELFF
.	TRBV20-1	few	TRBJ2-6	TGCAGTGCTAGAGGAGGGGGAAATGGGGCCAACGTCCTGACTTTC	CSARGGGNGANVLTF
.	TRBV4-1	few	TRBJ1-5	TGCGCCAGCAGCCAAGTCTCTGACAGGACATATAGCAATCAGCCCCAGCATTTT	CASSQVSDRTYSNQPQHF
.	TRBV7-3	many	TRBJ2-3	TGTGCCAGCAGCTTAGGCGGAAGCGCAGATACGCAGTATTTT	CASSLGGSADTQYF
TRBD2	TRBV11-2	.	TRBJ2-5	TGTGCCAGCAGCTTAGATATAGGCCTAGCGGGGCGGGAGACCCAGTACTTC	CASSLDIGLAGRETQYF
TRBD1	TRBV4-1	few	TRBJ1-3	TGCGCCAGCAGCCAAGAAGGACAGGGGGCTGCTGGAAACACCATATATTTT	CASSQEGQGAAGNTIYF
.	TRBV7-2	.	TRBJ2-1	TGTGCCAGCAGCTTAGAGATCGGGTTACCCCCGTTCTTC	CASSLEIGLPPFF
TRBD1	TRBV7-9	few	TRBJ2-3	TGTGCCAGCAACTGGTACGTGACAGGGAGCACAGATACGCAGTATTTT	CASNWYVTGSTDTQYF
TRBD2	TRBV10-3	.	TRBJ2-1	TGTGCCATCAGAGGCCCGGGGGGGGACAACAATGAGCAGTTCTTC	CAIRGPGGDNNEQFF
TRBD1	TRBV15	.	TRBJ2-5	TGTGCCACCAGCAGAGTGCGGACAGGGGGCGTTAAGTGGGAGACCCAGTACTTC	CATSRVRTGGVKWETQYF
TRBD2	TRBV12-3/TRBV12-4	.	TRBJ2-2	TGTGCCAGCAGAGGGACTAGCGGAGCCACCGGGGAGCTGTTTTTT	CASRGTSGATGELFF
.	TRBV6-8	few	TRBJ2-5	TGTGCCAGCAGTTACGAAAGGCGGGGGCCCCTCGGAGAGACCCAGTACTTC	CASSYERRGPLGETQYF
TRBD1	TRBV12-3/TRBV12-4	many	TRBJ2-2	TGTGCCAGCAGTTTACCCGGGACAGGGGTCCGTGGGGAGCTGTTTTTT	CASSLPGTGVRGELFF
.	TRBV5-4	.	TRBJ2-7	TGTGCCAGCAGCCCTCAAGGGGGGGACTACGAGCAGTACTTC	CASSPQGGDYEQYF
.	TRBV7-2	.	TRBJ2-2	TGTGCCAGCAGCTTGTCTTCCCTCCGCACCGGGGAGCTGTTTTTT	CASSLSSLRTGELFF
TRBD2	TRBV12-3/TRBV12-4	few	TRBJ2-3	TGTGCCAGCGCACTGGACGGGGGGGTTGCTACGCAGTATTTT	CASALDGGVATQYF
.	TRBV20-1	.	TRBJ2-2	TGCTGCGCTAGAGATGCAGGGGAAGGACGTACCGGGGAGCTGTTTTTT	CCARDAGEGRTGELFF
.	TRBV7-8	.	TRBJ2-2	TGTGCCAGCAGCCACTTTACAGGCACCGGGGAGCTGTTTTTT	CASSHFTGTGELFF
.	TRBV19	few	TRBJ2-5	TGTGCCAGTAGTGGATGGGGACAGCGGGAAGAGACCCAGTACTTC	CASSGWGQREETQYF
.	TRBV29-1	many	TRBJ1-1	TGCAGCGCCGGGACATCCTTGAACACTGAAGCTTTCTTT	CSAGTSLNTEAFF
TRBD2	TRBV10-3	few	TRBJ2-5	TGTGCCATCAGGAGGGGACTAGCGGGGGCCGAAGAGACCCAGTACTTC	CAIRRGLAGAEETQYF
.	TRBV12-3/TRBV12-4	few	TRBJ2-3	TGTGCCAGCAGTAAAAGAGATACGCAGTATTTT	CASSKRDTQYF
.	TRBV7-9	few	TRBJ1-2	TGTGCCAGCAGCCCGATGGATTGGCGCTACACCTTC	CASSPMDWRYTF
.	TRBV7-2	many	TRBJ1-2	TGTGCCAGCAGCTTAGCGGCTCTACAGGGTTATGGCTACACCTTC	CASSLAALQGYGYTF
TRBD2	TRBV28	many	TRBJ2-1	TGTGCCAGCACCCTAGGGGGAGGGACTAGCTGTGCCTTC	CASTLGGGTSCAF
TRBD2	TRBV9	few	TRBJ2-1	TGTGCCAGCAGCGCCGTAGCGGGGATATACAATGAGCAGTTCTTC	CASSAVAGIYNEQFF
.	TRBV5-1	few	TRBJ2-3	TGCGCCAGCAGTCCTACAGGGTTTCCCTCCACAGATACGCAGTATTTT	CASSPTGFPSTDTQYF
TRBD1	TRBV4-3	few	TRBJ2-5	TGCGCCAGCAGCCAAGGGAACAGGGGAAGAGAGACCCAGTACTTC	CASSQGNRGRETQYF
TRBD1	TRBV20-1	many	TRBJ1-5	TGCAGTGCCAAACAGGGGATCAATCAGCCCCAGCATTTT	CSAKQGINQPQHF
TRBD1	TRBV18	.	TRBJ2-2	TGTGCCAGCTCACCAGGACAGGGCTCCAGGGAGCTGTTTTTT	CASSPGQGSRELFF
TRBD1	TRBV4-3	.	TRBJ1-2	TGCGCCAGCAGCCACCGGGACAGCGTCTATGGCTACACCTTC	CASSHRDSVYGYTF
.	TRBV5-1	many	TRBJ1-2	TGCGCCAGCAGCTTGTCGGGGTCGGAGTCCGGGAGTGGCTACACCTTC	CASSLSGSESGSGYTF
.	TRBV5-1	.	TRBJ1-4	TGCGCCAGCAGCTTTGGGGAGATGTTACTGGAAAAACTGTTTTTT	CASSFGEMLLEKLFF
.	TRBV5-1	.	TRBJ1-6	TGCGCCAGCAGCCCACAGGGAACACCCCTCCACTTT	CASSPQGTPLHF
.	TRBV12-3/TRBV12-4	many	TRBJ2-5	TGTGCCTCTGCTAGCAGGGCCGAAGAGACCCAGTACTTC	CASASRAEETQYF
.	TRBV7-3	many	TRBJ1-4	TGTGCCAGCAGCCAAGGCGGGGGTAATGAAAAACTGTTTTTT	CASSQGGGNEKLFF
.	TRBV5-5	many	TRBJ1-2	TGTGCCAGCAGCTTGGCTTTTGGGCAGGGACGCTATGGCTACACCTTC	CASSLAFGQGRYGYTF
.	TRBV7-2	.	TRBJ1-5	TGTGCCAGCAGCCTTCACCGGGACTCAAATCAGCCCCAGCATTTT	CASSLHRDSNQPQHF
.	TRBV6-5	many	TRBJ2-3	TGTGCCAGCAGTTACGGCACCTTGGATACGCAGTATTTT	CASSYGTLDTQYF
.	TRBV3-1	.	TRBJ2-3	TGTGCCAGCAGCCAAGGAGTGTCCGCAGTTGCAGATACGCAGTATTTT	CASSQGVSAVADTQYF